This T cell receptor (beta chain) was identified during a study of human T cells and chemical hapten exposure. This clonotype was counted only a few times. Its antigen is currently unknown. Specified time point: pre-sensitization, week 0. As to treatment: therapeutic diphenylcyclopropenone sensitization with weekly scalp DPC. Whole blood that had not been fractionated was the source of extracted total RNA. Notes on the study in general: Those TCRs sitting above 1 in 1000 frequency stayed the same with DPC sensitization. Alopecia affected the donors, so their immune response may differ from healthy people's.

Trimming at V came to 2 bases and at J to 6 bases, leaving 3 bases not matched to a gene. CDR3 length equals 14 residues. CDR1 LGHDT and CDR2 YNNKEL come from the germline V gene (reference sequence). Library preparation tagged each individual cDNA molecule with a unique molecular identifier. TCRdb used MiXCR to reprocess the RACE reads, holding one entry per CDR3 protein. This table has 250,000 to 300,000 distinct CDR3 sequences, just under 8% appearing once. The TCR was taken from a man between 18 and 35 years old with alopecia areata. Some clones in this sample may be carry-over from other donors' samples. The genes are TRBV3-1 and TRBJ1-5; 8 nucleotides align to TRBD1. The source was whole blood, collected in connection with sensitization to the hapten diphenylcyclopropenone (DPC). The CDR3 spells CASSQQGAGQPQHF. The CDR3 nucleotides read TGTGCCAGCAGCCAACAGGGGGCCGGTCAGCCCCAGCATTTT. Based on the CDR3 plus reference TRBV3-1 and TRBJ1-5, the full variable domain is DTAVSQTPKYLVTQMGNDKSIKCEQNLGHDTMYWYKQDSKKFLKIMFSYNNKELIINETVPNRFSPKSPDKAHLNLHINSLELGDSAVYFCASSQQGAGQPQHFGDGTRLSIL.